This record looks at one T cell receptor (beta chain) sequence and its context. Treatment specified: about 20 received Ad26.COV2.S at low or high dose, single or two shots; 5 received placebo; per-sample allocation not given. Sampling took place 63 days after the first vaccine or placebo injection. This sample is drawn from a study of Ad26.COV2.S vaccination and SARS-CoV-2 variants. Study background: A COV1001 Ad26.COV2.S trial-arm participant provided the sample.

Trimming shortened V by 6 bases and J by 4 bases, and 13 bases separated the two germline ends. CDR1 is MNHEY and CDR2 is SMNVEV in the germline V gene (reference sequence). The CDR3 spans 13 residues. Clones were read by immunoSEQ multiplex PCR, and TCRdb kept only the in-frame ones, dropping some. The repertoire holds some 390,000 clones, with 70% to 90% as singletons. The sequence was obtained from a person between 18 and 59 years old who received the Ad26.COV2.S COVID-19 vaccine or a placebo. The chain carries TRBV27 and TRBJ2-7, with no clear D. The material sequenced was peripheral blood, taken in a trial of Ad26.COV2.S vaccine versus placebo. CDR3 nucleotide sequence: TGTGCCAGCAGGCCCGGTGCTAGATACGAGCAGTACTTC. Translating it yields CASRPGARYEQYF.